A selection of T cell receptor beta chains follows, all from one sample in a study of T cells of healthy individuals. In TCRdb, the 5' RACE reads were re-called with MiXCR into one record per CDR3 protein. Of fewer than 70,000 distinct CDR3 sequences listed, about 15% were seen once; the top ten hold 15% to 20%. All receptors come from a human donor in good health. Each CDR3 is given with its conserved first and last residue. The D gene is left open where the match is weak. Size values are once, few and many counts, or a class for expanded clones, and some rows have none.

cdr3_length j_call v_call clone_size d_call cdr3_nt cdr3_aa
14 TRBJ2-7 TRBV7-9 - - TGTGCCAGCAGCTTAGTCCCCCACACCCACGAGCAGTACTTC CASSLVPHTHEQYF
14 TRBJ2-2 TRBV21-1 - - TGTGCCAGCAGCGCGCCTTCACGCACCGGGGAGCTGTTTTTT CASSAPSRTGELFF
17 TRBJ2-3 TRBV9 - - TGTGCCAGCAGCGTGGGGGATGGGGCAGTTAGCACAGATACGCAGTATTTT CASSVGDGAVSTDTQYF
13 TRBJ1-2 TRBV28 many - TGTGCCAGCAGTTTATCAGGGAACTATGGCTACACCTTC CASSLSGNYGYTF
19 TRBJ1-4 TRBV6-1 many TRBD1 TGTGCCAGCAGTGGGACGGACAGGGGGCTGAGAGGAACTAATGAAAAACTGTTTTTT CASSGTDRGLRGTNEKLFF
15 TRBJ2-3 TRBV5-1 many TRBD2 TGCGCCAGCAGCTTAAGCGGGGTAGGGACAGATACGCAGTATTTT CASSLSGVGTDTQYF
15 TRBJ1-2 TRBV20-1 many - TGCAGTGCTAGAGATCTAAGGGTTATGGGCTATGGCTACACCTTC CSARDLRVMGYGYTF
11 TRBJ2-5 TRBV7-7 many - TGTGCCAGCAGCGCTCAAGAGACCCAGTACTTC CASSAQETQYF
15 TRBJ2-5 TRBV14 few TRBD1 TGTGCCAGCAGCCAAATTAGGACAGGACAAGAGACCCAGTACTTC CASSQIRTGQETQYF
18 TRBJ2-3 TRBV4-3 - TRBD1 TGCGCCAGCAGCCAAGATTTAATGGGGACAGGGCGGCCAGATACGCAGTATTTT CASSQDLMGTGRPDTQYF
19 TRBJ1-1 TRBV6-2/TRBV6-3 few - TGTGCCAGCAGTCGTCCCCGATCAGGGGTATTGCGAGTGAACACTGAAGCTTTCTTT CASSRPRSGVLRVNTEAFF
13 TRBJ2-5 TRBV7-2 many - TGTGCCAGCAGCTTGGGACAACGAGAGACCCAGTACTTC CASSLGQRETQYF
14 TRBJ2-7 TRBV2 many TRBD2 TGTGCCAGCAGTCCCTTTTCTGGGAGGGGCGAGCAGTACTTC CASSPFSGRGEQYF
14 TRBJ1-1 TRBV5-1 - TRBD1 TGCGCCAGCAGCCCCGACAGGGGGCTTGCTGAAGCTTTCTTT CASSPDRGLAEAFF
18 TRBJ1-1 TRBV4-1 many - TGCGCCAGCAGCCAAGTTACTCGTTGGGGACAAATGAACACTGAAGCTTTCTTT CASSQVTRWGQMNTEAFF
15 TRBJ2-3 TRBV9 many TRBD2 TGTGCCAGCAGCGAGAGCGGGGGGGCCGTTTATACGCAGTATTTT CASSESGGAVYTQYF
13 TRBJ2-7 TRBV9 few - TGTGCCAGCAGCTTTCGTCCTCCGGACGAGCAGTACTTC CASSFRPPDEQYF
13 TRBJ1-1 TRBV9 many - TGTGCCAGCAGCGTAGAGGACCGAGGAGAAGCTTTCTTT CASSVEDRGEAFF
14 TRBJ1-5 TRBV12-3/TRBV12-4 once TRBD1 TGTGCCAGCAGCCCGGGACAGGGTGGCCAGCCCCAGCATTTT CASSPGQGGQPQHF
14 TRBJ1-2 TRBV6-2/TRBV6-3 - - TGTGCCAGCAGGGCGGGACACCCGAGCGATGGCTACACCTTC CASRAGHPSDGYTF
13 TRBJ1-3 TRBV2 few - TGTGCCACCCTTACGGGCTCTGGAAACACCATATATTTT CATLTGSGNTIYF
16 TRBJ2-7 TRBV30 many TRBD1 TGTGCCTGGAGTTCCCACCGGGACAGCTTCTCCTACGAGCAGTACTTC CAWSSHRDSFSYEQYF
13 TRBJ2-7 TRBV11-2 - - TGTGCCAGCAGCTTACCTCAATCCTACGAGCAGTACTTC CASSLPQSYEQYF
13 TRBJ2-7 TRBV12-3/TRBV12-4 many TRBD2 TGTGCCAGCAGCGCCGGGACTAGTTCCGAGCAGTACTTC CASSAGTSSEQYF
17 TRBJ1-6 TRBV5-5 - - TGTGCCAGCAGCTTCACTGGGACTGCACAATCTAATTCACCCCTCCACTTT CASSFTGTAQSNSPLHF
13 TRBJ1-5 TRBV28 few TRBD1 TGTGCCAGCGTAGACAGGGCAGGTCAGCCCCAGCATTTT CASVDRAGQPQHF
13 TRBJ2-7 TRBV9 - - TGTGCCAGCAGCGCCTCACTAGTAGACGAGCAGTACTTC CASSASLVDEQYF
13 TRBJ2-3 TRBV27 few TRBD1 TGTGCCAGCCGGGACAGGTCCACAGATACGCAGTATTTT CASRDRSTDTQYF
11 TRBJ2-7 TRBV12-3/TRBV12-4 - - TGTGCCAGCAGTTCAGGGTTCGAGCAGTACTTC CASSSGFEQYF
14 TRBJ2-5 TRBV7-8 - TRBD1 TGTGCCAGCAGCTTACGGGACAGGGGTGAGACCCAGTACTTC CASSLRDRGETQYF
11 TRBJ1-1 TRBV29-1 many - TGCAGCGTTGGGGGGGACACTGAAGCTTTCTTT CSVGGDTEAFF
16 TRBJ2-1 TRBV15 - TRBD1 TGTGCCACCAGCAGGACAGGGGCTAGCTCCTACAATGAGCAGTTCTTC CATSRTGASSYNEQFF
13 TRBJ2-1 TRBV7-2 many - TGTGCCAGCAGCTTAGGCTCGCTGGGAGAGCAGTTCTTC CASSLGSLGEQFF
14 TRBJ2-6 TRBV12-3/TRBV12-4 - - TGTGCCAGCAGCTTAACCTCTGGGGCCAACGTCCTGACTTTC CASSLTSGANVLTF
15 TRBJ1-1 TRBV19 many TRBD1 TGTGCCAGTAGGGGCGCGGGACAGGGAGGAACTGAAGCTTTCTTT CASRGAGQGGTEAFF
15 TRBJ2-7 TRBV27 few TRBD2 TGTGCCAGCCGATCGGGACTAGGGGCTGCCTACGAGCAGTACTTC CASRSGLGAAYEQYF
15 TRBJ2-3 TRBV7-3 few - TGTGCCAGCAGCTCGAGACAGGGACTCACAGATACGCAGTATTTT CASSSRQGLTDTQYF
16 TRBJ2-3 TRBV7-2 - - TGTGCCAGCAGCTTAGCAATAGGGGGTTTCGCAGATACGCAGTATTTT CASSLAIGGFADTQYF
13 TRBJ2-3 TRBV29-1 medium-sized - TGCAGCGTTTCCTCCCGGAACACAGATACGCAGTATTTT CSVSSRNTDTQYF
14 TRBJ2-1 TRBV4-1 - TRBD2 TGCGCCAGCAGCCAGACTAGCGGGGGGACTGAGCAGTTCTTC CASSQTSGGTEQFF
15 TRBJ2-3 TRBV20-1 - - TGCAGTGCTAGTCCCGGGGGACTTAGCACAGATACGCAGTATTTT CSASPGGLSTDTQYF